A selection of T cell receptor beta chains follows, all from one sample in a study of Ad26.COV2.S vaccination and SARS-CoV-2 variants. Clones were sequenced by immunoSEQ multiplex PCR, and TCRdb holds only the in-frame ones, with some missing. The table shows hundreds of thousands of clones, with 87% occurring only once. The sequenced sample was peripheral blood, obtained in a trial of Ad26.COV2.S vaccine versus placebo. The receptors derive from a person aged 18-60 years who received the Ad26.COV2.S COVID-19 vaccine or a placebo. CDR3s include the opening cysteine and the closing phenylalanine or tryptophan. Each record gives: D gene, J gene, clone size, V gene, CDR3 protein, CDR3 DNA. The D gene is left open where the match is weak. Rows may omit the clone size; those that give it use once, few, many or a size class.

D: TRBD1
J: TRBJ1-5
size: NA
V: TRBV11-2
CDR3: CASSYGQGNQPQHF
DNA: TGTGCCAGCAGCTACGGACAGGGTAATCAGCCCCAGCATTTT

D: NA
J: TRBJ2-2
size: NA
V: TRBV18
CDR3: CASSPYTAANTGELFF
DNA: TGTGCCAGCTCACCATATACGGCAGCAAACACCGGGGAGCTGTTTTTT

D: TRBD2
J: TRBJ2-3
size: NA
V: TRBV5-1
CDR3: CASSLAGSGGAQFTQYF
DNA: TGCGCCAGCAGCTTGGCCGGATCCGGGGGGGCCCAGTTCACGCAGTATTTT

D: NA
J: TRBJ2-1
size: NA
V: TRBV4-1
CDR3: CASSQDWGIRANEQFF
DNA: TGCGCCAGCAGCCAAGATTGGGGGATAAGGGCGAATGAGCAGTTCTTC

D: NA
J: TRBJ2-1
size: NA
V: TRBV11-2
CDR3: CASSPLGTGGQFF
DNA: TGTGCCAGCAGCCCGCTAGGGACGGGTGGGCAGTTCTTC

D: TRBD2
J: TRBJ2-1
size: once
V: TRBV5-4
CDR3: CASSTGTSGRGEQFF
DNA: TGTGCCAGCAGTACCGGGACTAGCGGGCGCGGAGAGCAGTTCTTC

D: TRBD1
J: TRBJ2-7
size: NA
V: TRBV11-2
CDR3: CASSSPTGGLRLEQYF
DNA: TGTGCCAGCAGCTCCCCCACAGGGGGGCTCCGCTTGGAGCAGTACTTC

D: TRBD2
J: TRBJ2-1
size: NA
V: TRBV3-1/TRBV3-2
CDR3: CASSLGTSDHSSYNEQFF
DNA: TGTGCCAGCAGCCTTGGGACTAGCGACCATAGCTCCTACAATGAGCAGTTCTTC

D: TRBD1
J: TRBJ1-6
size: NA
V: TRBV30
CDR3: CAWRGQGNSPLHF
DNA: TGTGCCTGGAGAGGACAGGGGAATTCACCCCTCCACTTT

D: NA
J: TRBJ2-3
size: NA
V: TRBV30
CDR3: CAWTGTDTQYF
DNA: TGTGCCTGGACGGGCACAGATACGCAGTATTTT

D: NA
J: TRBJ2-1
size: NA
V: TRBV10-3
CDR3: CAIFGGGSYNEQFF
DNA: TGTGCCATTTTCGGGGGAGGCTCCTACAATGAGCAGTTCTTC

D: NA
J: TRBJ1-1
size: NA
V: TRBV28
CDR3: CASSLPGTAEVF
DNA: TGTGCCAGCAGTCTTCCTGGCACCGCGGAGGTCTTT

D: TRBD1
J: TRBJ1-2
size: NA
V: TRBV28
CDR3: CASSTQGDYGYTF
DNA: TGTGCCAGCAGTACTCAGGGGGACTATGGCTACACCTTC

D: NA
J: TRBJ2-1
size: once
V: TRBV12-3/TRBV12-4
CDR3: CASRRRGYEQFF
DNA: TGTGCCAGCCGACGGAGAGGGTATGAGCAGTTCTTC

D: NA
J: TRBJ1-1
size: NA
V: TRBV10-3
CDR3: CAISELGGMNTEAFF
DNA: TGTGCCATCAGTGAGTTGGGGGGCATGAACACTGAAGCTTTCTTT

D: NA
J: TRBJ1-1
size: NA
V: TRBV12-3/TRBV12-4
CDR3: CASSFGQDTEAFF
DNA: TGTGCCAGCAGTTTCGGCCAGGACACTGAAGCTTTCTTT

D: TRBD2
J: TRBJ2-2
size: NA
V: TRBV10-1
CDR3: CASSSGTSGTGELFF
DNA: TGCGCCAGCAGCAGCGGGACTAGCGGGACCGGGGAGCTGTTTTTT

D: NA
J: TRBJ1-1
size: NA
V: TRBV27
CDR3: CASRYLTGNTEAFF
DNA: TGTGCCAGCAGATACTTGACAGGGAACACTGAAGCTTTCTTT

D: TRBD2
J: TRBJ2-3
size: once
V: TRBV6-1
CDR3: CASSAASGSLTDTQYF
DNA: TGTGCCAGCAGTGCGGCTAGCGGGAGTTTGACAGATACGCAGTATTTT

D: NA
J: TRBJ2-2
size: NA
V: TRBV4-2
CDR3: CASSQHAWGTRENTGELFF
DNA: TGTGCCAGCAGCCAACACGCCTGGGGGACCAGAGAAAACACCGGGGAGCTGTTTTTT

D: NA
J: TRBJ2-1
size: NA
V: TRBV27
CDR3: CASSLSRELNPFF
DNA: TGTGCCAGCAGTTTATCTCGGGAACTCAACCCGTTCTTC

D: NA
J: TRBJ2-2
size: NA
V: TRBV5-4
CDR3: CASSLRDSNTGELFF
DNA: TGTGCCAGCAGCTTGAGGGACTCTAACACCGGGGAGCTGTTTTTT

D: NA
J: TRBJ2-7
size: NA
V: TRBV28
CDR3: CASSSGSGTPSYEQYF
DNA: TGTGCCAGCAGTTCTGGATCCGGGACACCCTCCTACGAGCAGTACTTC

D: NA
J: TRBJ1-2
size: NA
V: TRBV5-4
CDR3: CASSLGRARANYGYTF
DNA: TGTGCCAGCAGCTTGGGGAGGGCTCGAGCTAACTATGGCTACACCTTC